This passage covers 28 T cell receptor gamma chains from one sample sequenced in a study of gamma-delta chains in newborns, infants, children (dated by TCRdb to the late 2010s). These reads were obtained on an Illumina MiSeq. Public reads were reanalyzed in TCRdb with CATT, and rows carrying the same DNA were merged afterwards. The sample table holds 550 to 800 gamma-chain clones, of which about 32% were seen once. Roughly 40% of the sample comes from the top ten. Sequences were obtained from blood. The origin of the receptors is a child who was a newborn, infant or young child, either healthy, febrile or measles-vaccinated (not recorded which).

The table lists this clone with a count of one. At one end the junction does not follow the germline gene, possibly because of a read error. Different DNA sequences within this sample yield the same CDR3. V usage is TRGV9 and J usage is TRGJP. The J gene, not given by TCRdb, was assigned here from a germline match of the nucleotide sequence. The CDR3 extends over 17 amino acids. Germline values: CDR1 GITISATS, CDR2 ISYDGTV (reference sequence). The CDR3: CALWEVRQELGKKIKVF. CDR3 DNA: TGTGCCCTGTGGGAGGTGCGACAAGAGTTGGGCAAAAAAATCAAGGTATTT.

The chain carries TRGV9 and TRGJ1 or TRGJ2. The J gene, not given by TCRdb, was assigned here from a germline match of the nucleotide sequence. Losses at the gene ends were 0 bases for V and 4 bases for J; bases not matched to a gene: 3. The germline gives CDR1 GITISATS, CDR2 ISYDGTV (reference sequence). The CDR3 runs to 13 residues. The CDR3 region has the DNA TGTGCCTTGTGGGAGGTGATGTATTATAAGAAACTCTTT. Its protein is CALWEVMYYKKLF.

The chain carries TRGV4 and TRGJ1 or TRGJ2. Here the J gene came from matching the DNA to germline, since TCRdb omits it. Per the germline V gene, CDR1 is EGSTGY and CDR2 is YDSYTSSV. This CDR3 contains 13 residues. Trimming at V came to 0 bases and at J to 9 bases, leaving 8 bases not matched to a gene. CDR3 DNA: TGTGCCACCTGGGATGGGCCGGGTAGTAAGAAACTCTTT. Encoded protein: CATWDGPGSKKLF.

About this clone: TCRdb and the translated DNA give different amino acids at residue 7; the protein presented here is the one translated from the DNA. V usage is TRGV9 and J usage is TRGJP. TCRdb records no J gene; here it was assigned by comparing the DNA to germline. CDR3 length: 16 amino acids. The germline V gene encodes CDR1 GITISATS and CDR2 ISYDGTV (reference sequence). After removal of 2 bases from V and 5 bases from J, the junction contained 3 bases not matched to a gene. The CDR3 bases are TGTGCCTTGTGGGAGGATGAAGAGTTGGGCAAAAAAATCAAGGTATTT. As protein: CALWEDEELGKKIKVF.

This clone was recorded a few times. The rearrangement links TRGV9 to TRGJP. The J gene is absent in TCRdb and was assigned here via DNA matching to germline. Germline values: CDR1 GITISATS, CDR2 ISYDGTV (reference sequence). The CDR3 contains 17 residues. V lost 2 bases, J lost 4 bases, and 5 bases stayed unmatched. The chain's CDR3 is CALWEAIQELGKKIKVF. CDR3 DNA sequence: TGTGCCTTGTGGGAGGCGATTCAAGAGTTGGGCAAAAAAATCAAGGTATTT.

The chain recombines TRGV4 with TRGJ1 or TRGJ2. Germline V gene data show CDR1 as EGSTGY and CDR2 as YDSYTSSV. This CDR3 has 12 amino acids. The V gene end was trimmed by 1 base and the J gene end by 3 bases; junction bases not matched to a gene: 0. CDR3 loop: CATWDGYYKKLF. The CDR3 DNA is TGTGCCACCTGGGATGGTTATTATAAGAAACTCTTT.

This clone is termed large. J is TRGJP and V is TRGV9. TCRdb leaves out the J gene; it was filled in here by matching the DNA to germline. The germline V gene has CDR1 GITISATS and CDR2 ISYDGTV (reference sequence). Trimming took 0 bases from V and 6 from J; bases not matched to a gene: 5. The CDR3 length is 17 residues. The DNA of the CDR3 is TGTGCCTTGTGGGAGGTGCAGTTAGAGTTGGGCAAAAAAATCAAGGTATTT. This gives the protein CALWEVQLELGKKIKVF.

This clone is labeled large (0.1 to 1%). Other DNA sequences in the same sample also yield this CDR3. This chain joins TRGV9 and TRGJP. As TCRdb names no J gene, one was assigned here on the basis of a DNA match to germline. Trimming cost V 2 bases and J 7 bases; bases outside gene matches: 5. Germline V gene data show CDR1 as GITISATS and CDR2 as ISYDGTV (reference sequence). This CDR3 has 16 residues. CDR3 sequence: CALWEARELGKKIKVF. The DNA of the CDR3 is TGTGCCTTGTGGGAGGCCCGTGAGTTGGGCAAAAAAATCAAGGTATTT.

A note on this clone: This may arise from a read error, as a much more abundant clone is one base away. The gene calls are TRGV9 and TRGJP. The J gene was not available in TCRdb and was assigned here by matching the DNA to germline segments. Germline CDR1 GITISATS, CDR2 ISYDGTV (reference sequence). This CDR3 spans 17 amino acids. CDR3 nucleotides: TGTACCTTGTGGGAGGCCCCGCAAGAGTTGGGCAAAAAAATCAAGGTATTT. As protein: CTLWEAPQELGKKIKVF.

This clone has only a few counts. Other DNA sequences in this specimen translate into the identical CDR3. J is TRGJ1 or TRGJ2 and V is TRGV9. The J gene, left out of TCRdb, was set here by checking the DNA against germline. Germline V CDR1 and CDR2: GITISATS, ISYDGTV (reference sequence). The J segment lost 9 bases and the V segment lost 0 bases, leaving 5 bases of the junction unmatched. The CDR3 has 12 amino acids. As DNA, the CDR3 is TGTGCCTTGTGGGAGGTGCCCTTTAAGAAACTCTTT. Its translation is CALWEVPFKKLF.

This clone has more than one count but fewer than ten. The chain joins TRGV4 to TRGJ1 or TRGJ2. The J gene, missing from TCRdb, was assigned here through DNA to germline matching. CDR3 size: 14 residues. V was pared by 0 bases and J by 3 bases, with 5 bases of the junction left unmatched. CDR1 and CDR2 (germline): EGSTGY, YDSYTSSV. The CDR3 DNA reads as TGTGCCACCTGGGATGGGCCGGGTTATTATAAGAAACTCTTT. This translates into CATWDGPGYYKKLF.

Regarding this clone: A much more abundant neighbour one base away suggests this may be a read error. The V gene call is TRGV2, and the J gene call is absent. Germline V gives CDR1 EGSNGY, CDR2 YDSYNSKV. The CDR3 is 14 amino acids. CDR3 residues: CATWDVPTGWFEIF. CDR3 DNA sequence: TGTGCCACCTGGGACGTTCCTACTGGTTGGTTCGAGATATTT.

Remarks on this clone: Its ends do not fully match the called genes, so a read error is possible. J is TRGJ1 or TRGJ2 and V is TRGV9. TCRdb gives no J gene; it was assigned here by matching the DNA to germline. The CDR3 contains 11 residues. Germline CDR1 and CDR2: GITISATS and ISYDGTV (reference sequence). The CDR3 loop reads CTLWEDRKKLF. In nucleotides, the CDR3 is TGTACCTTGTGGGAGGACCGTAAGAAACTCTTT.

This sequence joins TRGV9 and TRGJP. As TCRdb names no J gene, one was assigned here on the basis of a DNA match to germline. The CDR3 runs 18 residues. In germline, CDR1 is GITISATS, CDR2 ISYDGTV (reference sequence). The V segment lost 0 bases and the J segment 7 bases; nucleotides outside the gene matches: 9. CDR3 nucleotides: TGTGCCTTGTGGGAGGTGCATCAGAATGAGTTGGGCAAAAAAATCAAGGTATTT. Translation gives CALWEVHQNELGKKIKVF.

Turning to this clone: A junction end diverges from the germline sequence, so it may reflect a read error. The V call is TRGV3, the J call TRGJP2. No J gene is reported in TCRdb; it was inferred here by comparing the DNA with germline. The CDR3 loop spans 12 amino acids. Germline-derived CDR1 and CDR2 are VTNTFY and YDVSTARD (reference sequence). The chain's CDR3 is CAAWDKDWIKTF. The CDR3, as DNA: TGTGCCGCCTGGGACAAGGATTGGATCAAGACGTTT.

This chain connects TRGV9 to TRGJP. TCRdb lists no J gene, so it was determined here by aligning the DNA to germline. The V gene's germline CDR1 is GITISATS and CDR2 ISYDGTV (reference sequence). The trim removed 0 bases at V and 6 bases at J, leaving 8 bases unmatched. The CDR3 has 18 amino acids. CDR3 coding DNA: TGTGCCTTGTGGGAGGTGCGAGGAGTAGAGTTGGGCAAAAAAATCAAGGTATTT. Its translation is CALWEVRGVELGKKIKVF.

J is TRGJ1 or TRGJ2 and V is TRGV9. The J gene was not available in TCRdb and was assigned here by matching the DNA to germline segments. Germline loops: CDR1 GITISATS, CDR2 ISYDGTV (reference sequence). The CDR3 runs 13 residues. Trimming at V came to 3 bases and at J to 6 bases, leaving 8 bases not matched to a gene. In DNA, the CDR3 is TGTGCCTTGTGGGAGCCCGCACCTTATAAGAAACTCTTT. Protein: CALWEPAPYKKLF.

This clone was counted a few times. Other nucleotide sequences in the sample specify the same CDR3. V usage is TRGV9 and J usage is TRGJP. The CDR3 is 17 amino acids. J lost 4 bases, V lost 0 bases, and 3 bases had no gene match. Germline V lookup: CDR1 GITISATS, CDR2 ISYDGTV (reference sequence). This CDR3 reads CALWEVRQELGKKIKVF. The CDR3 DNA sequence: TGTGCCTTGTGGGAGGTGCGTCAAGAGTTGGGCAAAAAAATCAAGGTATTT.

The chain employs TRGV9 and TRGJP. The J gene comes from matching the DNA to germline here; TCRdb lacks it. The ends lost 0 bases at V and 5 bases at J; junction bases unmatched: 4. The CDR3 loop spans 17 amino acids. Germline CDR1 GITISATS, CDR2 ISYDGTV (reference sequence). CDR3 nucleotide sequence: TGTGCCTTGTGGGAGGTGCAAAAAGAGTTGGGCAAAAAAATCAAGGTATTT. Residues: CALWEVQKELGKKIKVF.

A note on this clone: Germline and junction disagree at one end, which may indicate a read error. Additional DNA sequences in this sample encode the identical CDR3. CDR3 sequence: CALWEVRGGELGKKIKVF. The CDR3 DNA reads as TGCGCCTTGTGGGAGGTGCGAGGAGGAGAGTTGGGCAAAAAAATCAAGGTATTT. V is TRGV9 and J is TRGJP. Because TCRdb records no J gene, it was assigned here through a match of the DNA to germline. In germline, CDR1 is GITISATS, CDR2 ISYDGTV (reference sequence). This CDR3 has 18 residues.

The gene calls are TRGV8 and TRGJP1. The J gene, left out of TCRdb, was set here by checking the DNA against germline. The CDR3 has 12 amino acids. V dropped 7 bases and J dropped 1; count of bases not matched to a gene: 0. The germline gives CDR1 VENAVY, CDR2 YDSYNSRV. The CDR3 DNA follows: TGTGCCACCTGTACCACTGGTTGGTTCAAGATATTT. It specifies CATCTTGWFKIF.

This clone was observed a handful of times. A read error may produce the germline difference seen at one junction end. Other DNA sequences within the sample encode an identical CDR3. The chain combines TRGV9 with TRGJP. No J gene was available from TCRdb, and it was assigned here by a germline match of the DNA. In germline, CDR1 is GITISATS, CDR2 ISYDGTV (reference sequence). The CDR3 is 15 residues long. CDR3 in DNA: TGTGCCCTGTGGGAGCGAGAGTTGGGCAAAAAAATCAAGGTATTT. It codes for CALWERELGKKIKVF.

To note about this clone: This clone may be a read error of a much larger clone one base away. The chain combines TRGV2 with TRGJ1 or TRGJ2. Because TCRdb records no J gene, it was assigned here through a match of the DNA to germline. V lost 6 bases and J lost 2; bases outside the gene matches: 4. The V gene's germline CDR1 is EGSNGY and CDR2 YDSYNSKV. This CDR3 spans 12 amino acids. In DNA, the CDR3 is TGTGCCACCTGGAACGATTATTATAAGAAACTCTTT. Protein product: CATWNDYYKKLF.

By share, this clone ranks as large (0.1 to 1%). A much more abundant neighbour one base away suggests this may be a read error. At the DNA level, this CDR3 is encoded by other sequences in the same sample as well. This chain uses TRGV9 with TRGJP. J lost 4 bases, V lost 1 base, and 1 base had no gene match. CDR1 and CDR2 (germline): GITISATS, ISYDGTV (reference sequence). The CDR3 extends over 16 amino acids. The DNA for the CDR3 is TGTGCCTTGTGGGAGGTCCAAGAGTTGGGCAAAAAAATCAAGGTATTT. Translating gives CALWEVQELGKKIKVF.

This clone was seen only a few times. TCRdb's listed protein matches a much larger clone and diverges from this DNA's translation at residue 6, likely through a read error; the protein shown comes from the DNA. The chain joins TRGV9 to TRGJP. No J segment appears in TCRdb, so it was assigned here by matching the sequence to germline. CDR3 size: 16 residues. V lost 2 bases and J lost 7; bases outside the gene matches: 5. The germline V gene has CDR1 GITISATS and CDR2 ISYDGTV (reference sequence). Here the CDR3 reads CALWEGGELGKKIKVF. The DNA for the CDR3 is TGTGCCTTGTGGGAGGGGGGGGAGTTGGGCAAAAAAATCAAGGTATTT.

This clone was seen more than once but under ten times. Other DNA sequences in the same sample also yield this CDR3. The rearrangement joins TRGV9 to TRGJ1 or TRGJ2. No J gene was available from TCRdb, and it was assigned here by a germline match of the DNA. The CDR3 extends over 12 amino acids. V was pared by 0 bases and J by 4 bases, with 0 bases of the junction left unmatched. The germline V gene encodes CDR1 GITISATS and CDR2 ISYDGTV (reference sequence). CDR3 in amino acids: CALWEVYYKKLF. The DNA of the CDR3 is TGTGCCTTGTGGGAGGTGTATTATAAGAAACTCTTT.

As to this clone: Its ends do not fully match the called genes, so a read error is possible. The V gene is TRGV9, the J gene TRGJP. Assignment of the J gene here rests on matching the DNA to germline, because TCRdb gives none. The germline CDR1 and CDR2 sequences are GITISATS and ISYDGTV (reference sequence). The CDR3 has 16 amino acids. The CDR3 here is CALWEVNGLGKKIKVF. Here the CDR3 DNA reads TGTGCCCTGTGGGAGGTGAACGGGTTGGGCAAAAAAATCAAGGTATTT.

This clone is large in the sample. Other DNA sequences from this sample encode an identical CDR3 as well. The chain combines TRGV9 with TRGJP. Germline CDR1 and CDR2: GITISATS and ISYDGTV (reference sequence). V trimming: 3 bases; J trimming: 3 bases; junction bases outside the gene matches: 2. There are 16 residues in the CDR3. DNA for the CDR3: TGTGCCTTGTGGGAGACGCAAGAGTTGGGCAAAAAAATCAAGGTATTT. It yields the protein CALWETQELGKKIKVF.